This TCR beta chain was captured in a study of blood T cell repertoires in COVID-19. Here immunoSEQ multiplex PCR was the method, and the copy in TCRdb shows in-frame clones only, minus some. The repertoire holds 140,000 or so clones, with about four fifths as singletons. This clone was seen a single time. Germline values: CDR1 KGHDR, CDR2 SFDVKD. The CDR3 covers 14 residues. V gave up 5 bases and J gave up 8 bases, with 15 bases separating them. This sequence was found in a man between 70 and 80 years old who had recovered from COVID-19. The V call is TRBV24-1, the J call TRBJ2-1; maybe TRBD2 (6 bases). Sequenced material: peripheral blood. The CDR3 sequence is CATSGAGWPHEQFF. In DNA, the CDR3 is TGTGCCACCAGTGGGGCGGGATGGCCACATGAGCAGTTCTTC.